The 19 T cell receptor beta chains below all came from one sample that was sequenced in a study of glioma-infiltrating T cells after dendritic cell vaccination. Assay used: immunoSEQ multiplex PCR; TCRdb lists only in-frame clones, some missing. The data show tens of thousands of clones, with approximately 80% seen just once and 2.1% held by the top ten. The specimen comprised blood, sampled before dendritic cell vaccination. These receptors all stem from a human donor with glioblastoma.

CDR3 in DNA: TGTGCCAGCAGCGCCCTACCCTGGACTAGCGGGAGGGCCAGTGGGGAGCTGTTTTTT. It is translated as CASSALPWTSGRASGELFF. The chain joins TRBV9 to TRBJ2-2; the match to TRBD2 covers 15 bases. CDR3 length: 19 residues. The junction had 14 bases not matched to a gene; V was cut back by 3 bases and J by 8 bases. The germline gives CDR1 SGDLS, CDR2 YYNGEE.

In this sample, this clone is medium-sized. This chain joins TRBV7-9 and TRBJ2-7; TRBD2 agrees at 8 bases. Trimming took 1 base from V and 2 from J; bases not matched to a gene: 13. CDR3 length equals 18 residues. Germline V gene sequence: CDR1 SEHNR, CDR2 FQNEAQ (reference sequence). This CDR3 reads CASSLVGGGPEGTYEQYF. The CDR3 DNA reads as TGTGCCAGCAGCTTAGTCGGGGGGGGGCCCGAAGGAACCTACGAGCAGTACTTC. The whole variable domain, remainder taken from reference TRBV7-9 and TRBJ2-7, is DTGVSQNPRHKITKRGQNVTFRCDPISEHNRLYWYRQTLGQGPEFLTYFQNEAQLEKSRLLSDRFSAERPKGSFSTLEIQRTEQGDSAMYLCASSLVGGGPEGTYEQYFGPGTRLTVT.

The chain recombines TRBV6-5 with TRBJ1-6; 8 nucleotides match TRBD1. Trimming removed 8 bases from V and 4 bases from J; junction bases left unmatched: 7. Per germline, CDR1 MNHEY and CDR2 SVGAGI. The CDR3 length is 15 residues. CDR3 in amino acids: CASADRGGYNSPLHF. The CDR3 region has the DNA TGTGCCAGCGCTGACAGGGGAGGATATAATTCACCCCTCCACTTT.

The chain joins TRBV2 to TRBJ1-2; D might be TRBD1 (6 bases). The germline V gene has CDR1 SNHLY and CDR2 FYNNEI. V was trimmed by 6 bases and J by 8 bases, leaving 13 bases between them. The CDR3 sequence is 12 residues long. The CDR3 is CASSLRGYGYTF. In DNA, the CDR3 is TGTGCCAGCAGCCTCAGGGGTTACGGCTACACCTTC.

The CDR3 region is CASSYGGQGGSVFF. DNA for the CDR3: TGTGCCAGCAGTTACGGGGGACAGGGCGGGTCGGTGTTTTTT. The chain couples TRBV6-6 to TRBJ1-4, with TRBD1 matching over 9 bases. V was pared by 2 bases and J by 15 bases, with 10 bases of the junction left unmatched. The germline gives CDR1 MNHNY, CDR2 SVGAGI (reference sequence). The CDR3 sequence is 14 residues long.

This rearrangement joins TRBV15 to TRBJ1-5, with D hard to call. The V and J ends lost 0 bases and 4 bases respectively, with 4 bases between them. The germline CDR1 and CDR2 sequences are LNHNV and YYDKDF (reference sequence). The CDR3 is made up of 13 amino acids. CDR3 coding DNA: TGTGCCACCAGCAGAGATCTTAATCAGCCCCAGCATTTT. Residues: CATSRDLNQPQHF.

V usage is TRBV19 and J usage is TRBJ1-5; D is ambiguous. CDR3 size: 15 residues. Germline V gene lookup returns CDR1 LNHDA and CDR2 SQIVND (reference sequence). Trimming took off 5 bases at V and 1 base at J, with 12 bases between the two ends. CDR3 bases: TGTGCCAGTAGTCCCAGGCCGTTGAGCAATCAGCCCCAGCATTTT. Residues: CASSPRPLSNQPQHF.

The chain employs TRBV7-9 and TRBJ1-2, with 7 bases identical to TRBD1. The J segment lost 7 bases and the V segment lost 4 bases, leaving 12 bases of the junction unmatched. This CDR3 region has 15 residues. CDR1 and CDR2 (germline): SEHNR, FQNEAQ (reference sequence). The CDR3 loop is CASSSPRQGKGGYTF. The CDR3 bases are TGTGCCAGCAGCTCGCCCCGACAGGGAAAGGGTGGCTACACCTTC.

CDR3: CASSLGSSGYNEQFF. CDR3 DNA: TGCGCCAGCAGCTTGGGGTCTAGCGGATACAATGAGCAGTTCTTC. J is TRBJ2-1 and V is TRBV5-1; 7 nucleotides agree with TRBD2. The CDR3 contains 15 residues. Trimming cost V 0 bases and J 4 bases; bases outside gene matches: 4. CDR1 is SGHRS and CDR2 is YFSETQ in the germline V gene. Together with reference TRBV5-1 and TRBJ2-1, the CDR3 gives the full variable domain: KAGVTQTPRYLIKTRGQQVTLSCSPISGHRSVSWYQQTPGQGLQFLFEYFSETQRNKGNFPGRFSGRQFSNSRSEMNVSTLELGDSALYLCASSLGSSGYNEQFFGPGTRLTVL.

The chain has TRBV4-1 and TRBJ2-1; TRBD2 agrees at 9 bases. This CDR3 has 17 amino acids. Germline V gives CDR1 MGHRA, CDR2 YSYEKL. The V gene end was trimmed by 0 bases and the J gene end by 5 bases; junction bases not matched to a gene: 8. For the CDR3, the DNA is TGCGCCAGCAGCCAAGAGATCGCTAGCGGGACTAACAATGAGCAGTTCTTC. This codes for CASSQEIASGTNNEQFF.

This rearrangement joins TRBV7-2 to TRBJ2-1; 10 bases are a match to TRBD2. With V trimmed by 5 bases and J by 7 bases, 5 bases remained unmatched. From germline, CDR1 is SGHTA and CDR2 FQGNSA. The CDR3 consists of 14 residues. CDR3 residues: CASSRRLAGNEQFF. Here the CDR3 DNA reads TGTGCCAGCAGCCGACGACTAGCGGGTAATGAGCAGTTCTTC.

The chain links TRBV19 to TRBJ2-5, with 9 bases fitting TRBD1. The CDR3 is made up of 16 amino acids. Unmatched junction bases numbered 9, after V lost 5 bases and J lost 2 bases. Germline values: CDR1 LNHDA, CDR2 SQIVND (reference sequence). The CDR3 sequence is CASSHYRGPRQETQYF. The CDR3 nucleotides read TGTGCCAGTAGTCACTACAGGGGGCCCCGTCAAGAGACCCAGTACTTC.

V gene TRBV18 combines with J gene TRBJ2-2, with TRBD2 matching over 8 bases. Germline V lookup: CDR1 KGHSH, CDR2 LQKENI. V shed 3 bases and J 4 bases; nucleotides not matched to a gene: 7. This CDR3 is built from 16 residues. CDR3 amino acids: CASSPRTSSGTGELFF. The CDR3 nucleotides are TGTGCCAGCTCACCGAGGACTAGCTCAGGCACCGGGGAGCTGTTTTTT.

This clone was seen a single time. This chain connects TRBV30 to TRBJ2-5; unclear D gene. Germline V gives CDR1 GTSNPN, CDR2 SVGIG (reference sequence). The length of the CDR3 is 11 residues. The V gene lost 0 bases and the J gene lost 5 bases, with 4 bases spanning the gap. The CDR3 coding sequence is TGTGCCTGGAGTGTCCTTGAGACCCAGTACTTC. It yields the protein CAWSVLETQYF.

The chain has TRBV6-5 and TRBJ2-3, with 8 bases that match TRBD1. The germline CDR1 and CDR2 sequences are MNHEY and SVGAGI. With 7 bases clipped from V and 4 bases from J, the junction kept 4 bases outside the gene matches. CDR3 size: 13 residues. DNA for the CDR3: TGTGCCAGCACTAGGACAGGGTCAGATACGCAGTATTTT. This encodes CASTRTGSDTQYF.

On this clone: This sample includes further DNA sequences coding for the same CDR3. V is TRBV14 and J is TRBJ1-2; no definite D call. Trimming pared 1 base from V and 1 base from J, leaving 7 bases between. This CDR3 spans 14 amino acids. Germline V gene data show CDR1 as SGHDN and CDR2 as FVKESK. CDR3 nucleotides: TGTGCCAGCAGCCAAGGAGGGAATAACTATGGCTACACCTTC. Its protein is CASSQGGNNYGYTF.

The J gene is TRBJ2-1, the V gene TRBV27, with a tentative D call TRBD2 (5 bases). The CDR3 is 12 amino acids. The V end lost 5 bases, the J end lost 8 bases, and 10 bases lay between the germline ends. Germline-derived CDR1 and CDR2 are MNHEY and SMNVEV (reference sequence). CDR3 coding DNA: TGTGCCAGCAGTCCAGCGGACCATGAGCAGTTCTTC. This codes for CASSPADHEQFF.

This chain links TRBV5-1 with TRBJ2-7; the match to TRBD2 covers 12 bases. This CDR3 comprises 14 residues. J was trimmed by 6 bases and V by 4 bases; bases with no gene match: 5. Germline loops: CDR1 SGHRS, CDR2 YFSETQ. The DNA for the CDR3 is TGCGCCAGCAGCCTCTCTAGCGGGGGGGCCGAGCAGTACTTC. Its protein product is CASSLSSGGAEQYF.

This chain uses TRBV25-1 with TRBJ1-1, with 10 bases matching TRBD1. This CDR3 comprises 15 residues. Trimming at V came to 3 bases and at J to 3 bases, leaving 4 bases not matched to a gene. Germline loops: CDR1 MGHDK, CDR2 SYGVNS. CDR3: CASSEPGTGDTEAFF. The CDR3 DNA sequence: TGTGCCAGCAGTGAGCCCGGGACAGGGGACACTGAAGCTTTCTTT.